Described below is a single T cell receptor beta chain sequence and its context. Its antigen is not identified. Both 60 Vbeta primers and 13 Jbeta primers went into the PCR. Produced via immunoSEQ multiplex PCR; TCRdb's table is partial and in-frame only. The sample holds roughly 120,000 clones, approximately 75% seen once. The CDR3 length is 14 residues. Trimming removed 4 bases from V and 2 bases from J; junction bases left unmatched: 2. The V gene's germline CDR1 is SGHRS and CDR2 YFSETQ. These data originate in a study of cytomegalovirus exposure and HLA in healthy donors. Whole-study findings and limits: Per a prior analysis, the majority of TCR beta V segments were productive roughly 87% or roughly 30% of the time.

Sequencing was performed on PBMCs. This chain joins TRBV5-1 and TRBJ2-7; 11 nucleotides align to TRBD1. The receptor comes from a man aged 50-60 years in good health and CMV-seropositive. In DNA, the CDR3 is TGCGCCAGCAGCGGGACAGGGGGACCCTACGAGCAGTACTTC. Amino acid sequence: CASSGTGGPYEQYF.